This T cell receptor beta chain was identified during a study of T cell repertoires in cytomegalovirus infection. Background on the study: Evidence of both CMV infection and a matching HLA type came from public TCR beta signatures.

TCRdb called the reads again in MiXCR, with one record for every CDR3 protein. The sample contains approximately 500,000 distinct CDR3 sequences, 10% to 12% of which appear only once. Trimming stripped 5 bases from V and 0 bases from J, with 17 bases between. The length of the CDR3 is 16 residues. Germline V gene sequence: CDR1 SGHTA, CDR2 FQGNSA. This clonotype was detected ten times or more. The sample consisted of PBMCs. The receptor comes from a human donor in good health (CMV status not recorded). Some clones in this sample may be carry-over from other donors' samples. V gene TRBV7-2 combines with J gene TRBJ2-7; D ambiguous. The CDR3 nucleotides read TGTGCCAGCAGCCGACTTGGGCAGCCAGACTCCTACGAGCAGTACTTC. This codes for CASSRLGQPDSYEQYF.